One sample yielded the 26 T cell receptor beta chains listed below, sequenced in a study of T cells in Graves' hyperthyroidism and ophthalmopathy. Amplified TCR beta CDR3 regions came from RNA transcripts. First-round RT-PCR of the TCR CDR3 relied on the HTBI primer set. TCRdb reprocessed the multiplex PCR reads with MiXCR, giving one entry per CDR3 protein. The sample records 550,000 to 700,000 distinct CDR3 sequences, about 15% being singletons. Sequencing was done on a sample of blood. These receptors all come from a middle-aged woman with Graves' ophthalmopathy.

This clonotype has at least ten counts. CDR3 loop: CASSRRTGNTEAFF. The CDR3 coding sequence is TGTGCCAGCAGTCGGAGGACAGGGAACACTGAAGCTTTCTTT. This rearrangement joins TRBV27 to TRBJ1-1; TRBD1 agrees at 7 bases. CDR1 is MNHEY, CDR2 SMNVEV, per germline (reference sequence). V shed 5 bases, J shed 1 base, and the junction held 4 bases outside the gene matches. The CDR3 has 14 amino acids.

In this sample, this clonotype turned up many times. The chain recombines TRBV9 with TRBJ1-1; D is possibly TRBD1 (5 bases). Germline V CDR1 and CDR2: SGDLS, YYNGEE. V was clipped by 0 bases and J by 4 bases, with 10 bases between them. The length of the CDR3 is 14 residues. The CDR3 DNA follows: TGTGCCAGCAGCGTAGTCCTCGGGGGCACTGAAGCTTTCTTT. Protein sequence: CASSVVLGGTEAFF.

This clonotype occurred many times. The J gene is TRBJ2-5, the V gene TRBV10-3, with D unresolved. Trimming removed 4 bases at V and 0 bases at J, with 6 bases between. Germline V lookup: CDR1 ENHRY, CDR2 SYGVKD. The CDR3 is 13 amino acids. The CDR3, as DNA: TGTGCCATCAGTGTCAACGACCAAGAGACCCAGTACTTC. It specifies CAISVNDQETQYF.

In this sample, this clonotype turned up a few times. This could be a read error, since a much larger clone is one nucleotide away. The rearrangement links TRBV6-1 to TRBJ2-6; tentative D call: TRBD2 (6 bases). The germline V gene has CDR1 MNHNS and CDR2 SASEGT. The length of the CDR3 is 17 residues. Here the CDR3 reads CASRLLAGFSGASVLTF. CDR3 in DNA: TGTGCCAGCAGGCTGTTGGCGGGGTTCTCTGGGGCCAGCGTCCTGACTTTC.

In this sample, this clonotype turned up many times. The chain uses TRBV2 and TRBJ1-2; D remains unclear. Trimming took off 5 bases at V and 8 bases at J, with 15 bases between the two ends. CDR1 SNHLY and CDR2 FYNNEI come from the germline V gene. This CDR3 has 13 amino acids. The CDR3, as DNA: TGTGCCAGCAGTTTGACGGGAATGGAGGGCTACACCTTC. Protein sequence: CASSLTGMEGYTF.

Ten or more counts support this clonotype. Here the CDR3 reads CASRLLGGGNTEAFF. The CDR3 nucleotides read TGTGCCAGCAGGCTGCTTGGGGGAGGGAACACTGAAGCTTTCTTT. V usage is TRBV12-3 or TRBV12-4 and J usage is TRBJ1-1; TRBD1 is a possible D gene (5 bases). This CDR3 contains 15 residues. The V gene lost 6 bases and the J gene lost 1 base, with 15 bases spanning the gap.

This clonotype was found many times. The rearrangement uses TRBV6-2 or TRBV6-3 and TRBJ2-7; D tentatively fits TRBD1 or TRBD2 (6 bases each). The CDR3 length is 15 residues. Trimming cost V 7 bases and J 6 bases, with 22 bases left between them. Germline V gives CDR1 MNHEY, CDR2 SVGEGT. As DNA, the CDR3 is TGTGCCAGCAAAGACTCGGGGGCTTTGCCGATCGAGCAGTACTTC. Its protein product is CASKDSGALPIEQYF.

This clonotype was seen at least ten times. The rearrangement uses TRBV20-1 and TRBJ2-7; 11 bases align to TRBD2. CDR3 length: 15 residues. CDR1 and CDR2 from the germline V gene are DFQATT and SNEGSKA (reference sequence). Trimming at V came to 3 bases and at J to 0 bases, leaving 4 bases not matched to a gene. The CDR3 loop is CSASAGTSGSYEQYF. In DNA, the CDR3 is TGCAGTGCTAGTGCCGGGACTAGCGGCTCCTACGAGCAGTACTTC.

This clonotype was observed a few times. The CDR3 reads CSARDILRAGSYEQYF. Written as DNA, the CDR3 is TGCAGTGCTAGAGATATTTTACGGGCGGGTTCCTACGAGCAGTACTTC. The chain couples TRBV20-1 to TRBJ2-7, with D tentatively TRBD2 (5 bases). Germline-derived CDR1 and CDR2 are DFQATT and SNEGSKA (reference sequence). This CDR3 is built from 16 residues. V was pared by 0 bases and J by 1 base, with 16 bases between.

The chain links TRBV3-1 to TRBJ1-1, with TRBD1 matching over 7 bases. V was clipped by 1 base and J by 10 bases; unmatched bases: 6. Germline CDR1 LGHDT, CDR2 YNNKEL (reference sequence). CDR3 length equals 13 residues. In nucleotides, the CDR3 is TGTGCCAGCAGCCAAGTTACCCAGGGGGGAGCTTTCTTT. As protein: CASSQVTQGGAFF.

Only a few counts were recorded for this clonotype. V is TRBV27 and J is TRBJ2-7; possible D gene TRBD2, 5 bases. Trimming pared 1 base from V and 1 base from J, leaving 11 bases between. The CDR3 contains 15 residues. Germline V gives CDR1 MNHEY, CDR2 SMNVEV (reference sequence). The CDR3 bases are TGTGCCAGCAGTTTATTTGGTGGGAGATCCTACGAGCAGTACTTC. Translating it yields CASSLFGGRSYEQYF.

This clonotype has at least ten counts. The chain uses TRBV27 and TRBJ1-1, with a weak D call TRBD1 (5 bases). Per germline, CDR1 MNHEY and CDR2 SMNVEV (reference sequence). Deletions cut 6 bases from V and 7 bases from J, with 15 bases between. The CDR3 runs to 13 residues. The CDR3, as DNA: TGTGCCAGCAGGTCCTTCCAGGGCAATGAAGCTTTCTTT. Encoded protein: CASRSFQGNEAFF.

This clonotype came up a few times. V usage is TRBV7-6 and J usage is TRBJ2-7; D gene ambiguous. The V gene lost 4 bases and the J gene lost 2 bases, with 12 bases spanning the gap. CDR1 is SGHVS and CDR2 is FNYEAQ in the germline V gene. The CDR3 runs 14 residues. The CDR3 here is CASSSRPGPYEQYF. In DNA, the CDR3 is TGTGCCAGCAGCTCGCGACCCGGGCCCTACGAGCAGTACTTC.

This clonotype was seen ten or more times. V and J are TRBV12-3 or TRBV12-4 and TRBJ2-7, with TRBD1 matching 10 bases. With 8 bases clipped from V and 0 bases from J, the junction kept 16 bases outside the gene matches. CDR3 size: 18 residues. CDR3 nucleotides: TGTGCCAGCCGCGAGACAGGGGGCAAAGGCGGGGGCTCCTACGAGCAGTACTTC. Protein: CASRETGGKGGGSYEQYF.

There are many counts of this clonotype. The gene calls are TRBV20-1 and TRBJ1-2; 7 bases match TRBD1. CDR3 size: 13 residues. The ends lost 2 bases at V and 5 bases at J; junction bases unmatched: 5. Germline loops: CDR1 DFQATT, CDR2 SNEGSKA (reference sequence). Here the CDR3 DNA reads TGCAGTGCTAGAAGAGGGGACAGTTATGGCTACACCTTC. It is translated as CSARRGDSYGYTF.

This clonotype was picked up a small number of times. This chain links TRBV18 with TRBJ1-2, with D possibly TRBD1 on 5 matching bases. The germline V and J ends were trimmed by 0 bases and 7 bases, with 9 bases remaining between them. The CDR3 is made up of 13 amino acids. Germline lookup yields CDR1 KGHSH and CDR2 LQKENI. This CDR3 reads CASSPPVGGGYTF. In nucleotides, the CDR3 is TGTGCCAGCTCACCACCTGTGGGGGGTGGCTACACCTTC. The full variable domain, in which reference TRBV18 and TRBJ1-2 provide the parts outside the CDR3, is NAGVMQNPRHLVRRRGQEARLRCSPMKGHSHVYWYRQLPEEGLKFMVYLQKENIIDESGMPKERFSAEFPKEGPSILRIQQVVRGDSAAYFCASSPPVGGGYTFGSGTRLTVV.

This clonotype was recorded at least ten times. The CDR3, as DNA: TGCGCCAGCAGCTTGCCCGGGACAGGGGACGGAGGGGAGCTGTTTTTT. Residues: CASSLPGTGDGGELFF. V gene TRBV5-1 combines with J gene TRBJ2-2; 10 bases match TRBD1. The CDR3 covers 16 residues. The V gene's germline CDR1 is SGHRS and CDR2 YFSETQ. V shed 1 base, J shed 8 bases, and the junction held 8 bases outside the gene matches.

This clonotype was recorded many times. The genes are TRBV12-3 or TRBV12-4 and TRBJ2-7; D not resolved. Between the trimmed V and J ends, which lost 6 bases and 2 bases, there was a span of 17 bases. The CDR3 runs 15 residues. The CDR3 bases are TGTGCCAGCAGGATCCGAGCAGAACCGACCTACGAGCAGTACTTC. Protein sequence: CASRIRAEPTYEQYF.

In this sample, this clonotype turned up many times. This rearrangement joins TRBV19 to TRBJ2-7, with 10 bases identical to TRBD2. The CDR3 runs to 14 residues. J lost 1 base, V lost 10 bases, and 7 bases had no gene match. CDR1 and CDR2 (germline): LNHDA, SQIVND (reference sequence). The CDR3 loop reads CATSGSVGSYEQYF. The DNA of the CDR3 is TGTGCCACTAGCGGGAGCGTAGGTTCCTACGAGCAGTACTTC.

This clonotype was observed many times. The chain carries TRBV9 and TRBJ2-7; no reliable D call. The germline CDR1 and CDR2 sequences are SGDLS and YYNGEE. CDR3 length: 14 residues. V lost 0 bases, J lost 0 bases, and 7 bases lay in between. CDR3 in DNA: TGTGCCAGCAGCGTAGGCGGAATCTCCTACGAGCAGTACTTC. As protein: CASSVGGISYEQYF. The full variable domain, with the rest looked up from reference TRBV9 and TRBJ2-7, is DSGVTQTPKHLITATGQRVTLRCSPRSGDLSVYWYQQSLDQGLQFLIQYYNGEERAKGNILERFSAQQFPDLHSELNLSSLELGDSALYFCASSVGGISYEQYFGPGTRLTVT.

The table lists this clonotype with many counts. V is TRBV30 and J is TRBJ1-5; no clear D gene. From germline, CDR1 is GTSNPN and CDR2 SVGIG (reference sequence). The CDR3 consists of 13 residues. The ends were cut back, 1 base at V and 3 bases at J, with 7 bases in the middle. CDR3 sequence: CAWSGGNNQPQHF. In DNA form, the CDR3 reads TGTGCCTGGAGTGGGGGAAACAATCAGCCCCAGCATTTT.

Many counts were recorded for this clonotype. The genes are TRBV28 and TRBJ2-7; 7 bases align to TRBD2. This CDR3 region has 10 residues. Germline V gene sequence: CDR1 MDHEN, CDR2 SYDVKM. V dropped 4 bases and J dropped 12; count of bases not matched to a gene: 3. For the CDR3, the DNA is TGTGCCAGCAGTTCGGGGAGGGTGTACTTC. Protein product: CASSSGRVYF.

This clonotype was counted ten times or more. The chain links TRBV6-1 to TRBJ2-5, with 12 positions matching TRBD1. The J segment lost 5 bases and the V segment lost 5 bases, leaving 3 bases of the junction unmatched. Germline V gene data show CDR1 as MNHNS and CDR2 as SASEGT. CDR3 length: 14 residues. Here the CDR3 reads CASSPGQGAETQYF. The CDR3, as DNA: TGTGCCAGCAGTCCGGGACAGGGGGCCGAGACCCAGTACTTC.

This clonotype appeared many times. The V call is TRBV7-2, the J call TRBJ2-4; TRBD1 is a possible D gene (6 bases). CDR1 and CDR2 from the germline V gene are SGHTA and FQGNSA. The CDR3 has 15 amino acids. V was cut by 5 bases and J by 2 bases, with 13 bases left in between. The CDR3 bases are TGTGCCAGCAGCGACGGACAGACACCCAAAAACATTCAGTACTTC. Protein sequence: CASSDGQTPKNIQYF.

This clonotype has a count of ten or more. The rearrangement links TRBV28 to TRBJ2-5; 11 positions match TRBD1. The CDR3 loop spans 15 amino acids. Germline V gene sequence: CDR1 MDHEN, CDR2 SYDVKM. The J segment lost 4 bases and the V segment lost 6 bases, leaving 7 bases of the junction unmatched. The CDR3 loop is CASSGTGGRVETQYF. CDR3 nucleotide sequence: TGTGCCAGCAGCGGGACAGGGGGTAGGGTAGAGACCCAGTACTTC.

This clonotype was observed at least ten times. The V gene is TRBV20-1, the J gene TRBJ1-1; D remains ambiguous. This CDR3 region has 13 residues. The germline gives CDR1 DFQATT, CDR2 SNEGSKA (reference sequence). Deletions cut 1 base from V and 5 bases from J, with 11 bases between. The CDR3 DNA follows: TGCAGTGCTAGAGCTATAGCGGGGACTGAAGCTTTCTTT. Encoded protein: CSARAIAGTEAFF.